The rows below give T cell receptor beta chains drawn from one sample of a study of blood T cell repertoires in COVID-19. This table comes from immunoSEQ multiplex PCR, and its TCRdb copy is limited to in-frame clones, with some not included. The top ten hold roughly 8.8% of the sample, which has about 58,000 clones, around nine tenths seen once. The specimen was peripheral blood. The receptors shown here come from a woman in her 70s with active COVID-19. CDR3s include the opening cysteine and the closing phenylalanine or tryptophan. The D gene is left open where the match is weak. Clone sizes are given selectively: once, few, many, or a class where the clone is expanded.

clone_size	v_call	j_call	d_call	cdr3_nt	cdr3_aa
-	TRBV5-1	TRBJ2-7	TRBD2	TGCGCCAGCAGTTACCTAGCGGGCCCTTCCTACGAGCAGTACTTC	CASSYLAGPSYEQYF
-	TRBV6-1	TRBJ1-5	-	TGTGCCAGCAGTGAAGGGTATGAGGAGGGGAATCAGCCCCAGCATTTT	CASSEGYEEGNQPQHF
-	TRBV3-1/TRBV3-2	TRBJ1-6	-	TGTGCCAGCAGCCAAGATGGGGGGGGGAATTCACCCCTCCACTTT	CASSQDGGGNSPLHF
-	TRBV27	TRBJ1-5	TRBD1	TGTGCCAGCAGTTTTGGGACAGGGCCTCCTTATAGCAATCAGCCCCAGCATTTT	CASSFGTGPPYSNQPQHF
-	TRBV11-2	TRBJ2-7	-	TGTGCCAGCAGGCGGACAGCCAAGGGCTCCTACGAGCAGTACTTC	CASRRTAKGSYEQYF
-	TRBV21-1	TRBJ2-3	-	TGTGCCAGCAGCCCCTCTGGCCAGGGATGGAGCACAGATACGCAGTATTTT	CASSPSGQGWSTDTQYF
few	TRBV3-1/TRBV3-2	TRBJ1-2	-	TGTGCCAGCAGCCAAACCTCACAGATCTATGGCTACACCTTC	CASSQTSQIYGYTF
-	TRBV2	TRBJ1-1	TRBD1	TGTGCCAGCAGTGAAGCCCAGGGGGGTGTTGTCACTGAAGCTTTCTTT	CASSEAQGGVVTEAFF
-	TRBV27	TRBJ2-4	-	TGTGCCAGCAGTTTCTCCGGGACTGGGCTTCAGTACTTC	CASSFSGTGLQYF
-	TRBV5-1	TRBJ2-7	TRBD2	TGCGCCAGCAGCCCTACTAGCGGCTACGAGCAGTACTTC	CASSPTSGYEQYF
-	TRBV10-3	TRBJ2-1	TRBD2	TGTGCCACGGAGGGACTAGCGGAGCACAATGAGCAGTTCTTC	CATEGLAEHNEQFF
-	TRBV11-2	TRBJ2-1	-	TGTGCCAGCAGCTCCCTTAAGAGGCGGGGCTCTCATGAGCGGTTCTTC	CASSSLKRRGSHERFF
-	TRBV7-9	TRBJ2-5	TRBD2	TGTGCCAGCAGCTCGACTAGCGGGAGGGGGGAGACCCAGTACTTC	CASSSTSGRGETQYF
-	TRBV11-2	TRBJ2-1	TRBD2	TGTGCCAGCAGCCAGGGGACTAGCGGACTCAATGAGCAGTTCTTC	CASSQGTSGLNEQFF
-	TRBV28	TRBJ2-7	TRBD1	TGTGCCAGCAGTTCAGGGGGTAGGGCCTACGAGCAGTACTTC	CASSSGGRAYEQYF
-	TRBV28	TRBJ2-4	-	TGTGCCAGCAGTTTTGGGGGGTACGGCATTCAGTACTTC	CASSFGGYGIQYF
-	TRBV6-5	TRBJ2-1	TRBD2	TGTGCCAGCAGTCCGAGACTAGCGGAGTACAATGAGCAGTTCTTC	CASSPRLAEYNEQFF
-	TRBV6-5	TRBJ2-2	TRBD2	TGTGCCAGCAAGACTAGCATGGGTGCCGGGGAGCTGTTTTTT	CASKTSMGAGELFF
-	TRBV11-3	TRBJ2-2	-	TGTGCCAGCAGCTTAGCCGGAGGAATGGACACCGGGGAGCTGTTTTTT	CASSLAGGMDTGELFF
once	TRBV5-1	TRBJ2-7	TRBD1	TGCGCCAGCAGCCTTTCGGGACAGTCATACGAGCAGTACTTC	CASSLSGQSYEQYF
-	TRBV5-4	TRBJ1-2	TRBD1	TGTGCCAGCAGCCTCGCCGGACAGGGTATCTATGGCTACACCTTC	CASSLAGQGIYGYTF
-	TRBV6-5	TRBJ1-1	-	TGTGCCAGCAGTTACTCGACAACCATGAACACTGAAGCTTTCTTT	CASSYSTTMNTEAFF
-	TRBV9	TRBJ2-7	TRBD1	TGTGCCAGCAGTCGACAGGGAACCTACGAGCAGTACTTC	CASSRQGTYEQYF
once	TRBV4-2	TRBJ2-1	-	TGTGCCAGCAGTCATCTTCTTGAGTTAGAGAGCTCCTACAATGAGCAGTTCTTC	CASSHLLELESSYNEQFF
-	TRBV7-8	TRBJ2-5	TRBD2	TGTGCCAGCAGCACCGGACTAGCGGGTTCCTTAGAGACCCAGTACTTC	CASSTGLAGSLETQYF